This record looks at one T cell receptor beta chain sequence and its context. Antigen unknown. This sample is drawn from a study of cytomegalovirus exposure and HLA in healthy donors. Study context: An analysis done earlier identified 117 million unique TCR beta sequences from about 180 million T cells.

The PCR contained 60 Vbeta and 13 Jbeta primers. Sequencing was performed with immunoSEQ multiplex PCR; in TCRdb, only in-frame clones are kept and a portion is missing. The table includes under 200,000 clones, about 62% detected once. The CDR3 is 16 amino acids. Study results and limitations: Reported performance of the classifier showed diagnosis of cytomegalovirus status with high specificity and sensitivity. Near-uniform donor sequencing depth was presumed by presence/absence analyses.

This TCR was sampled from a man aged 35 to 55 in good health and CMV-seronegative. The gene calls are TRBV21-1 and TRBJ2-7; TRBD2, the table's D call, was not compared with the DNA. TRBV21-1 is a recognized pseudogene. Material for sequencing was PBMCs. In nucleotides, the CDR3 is TGTGCCAGCAGCAAACCGCGACTAGCGGGAGCCTACGAGCAGTACTTC. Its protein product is CASSKPRLAGAYEQYF.